The 2 T cell receptor beta chains below were found in one sample sequenced in a study of cytomegalovirus exposure and HLA in healthy donors. PCR amplification relied on 60 Vbeta primers (plus 13 Jbeta primers). Profiling relied on immunoSEQ multiplex PCR, and the TCRdb table lists in-frame clones only, not all of them. The sample lists 200,000 or so clones, about 78% occurring once. Sequences were obtained from PBMCs. These receptors came from a woman aged 30 to 39 in good health and CMV-seronegative.

This clone showed up just a few times. The rearrangement uses TRBV27 and TRBJ1-5; D is unresolved. The germline V gene has CDR1 MNHEY and CDR2 SMNVEV (reference sequence). V gave up 6 bases and J gave up 0 bases, with 15 bases separating them. This CDR3 spans 16 amino acids. As DNA, the CDR3 is TGTGCCAGCAGAGTTGGCGGATTGTATAGCAATCAGCCCCAGCATTTT. This translates into CASRVGGLYSNQPQHF.

The rearrangement links TRBV10-3 to TRBJ2-7; D is ambiguous. Trimming cost V 6 bases and J 5 bases, with 11 bases left between them. The CDR3 is made up of 12 amino acids. Germline V gene data show CDR1 as ENHRY and CDR2 as SYGVKD. The CDR3 spells CAISPERHEQYF. DNA of the CDR3: TGTGCCATCAGCCCCGAGCGACACGAGCAGTACTTC.